The T cell receptor beta chain under discussion was sequenced for a study of vaccination effects on CD4 cells after COVID-19. Under the ViraFEST assay, PBMC were stimulated with viral peptide pools so that antigen-specific CD4+ T cells expanded. Sequencing was performed afterwards. Scientists isolated CD4+ T cells after a roughly nine-day culture period ended. The vaccine recipients had no prior SARS-CoV-2 infection, with negative nucleocapsid antibodies. Days 3 and 7 were when half the medium was replaced with IL-2 medium. Here immunoSEQ multiplex PCR was the method, and the copy in TCRdb shows in-frame clones only, minus some. The table records roughly 63,000 clones, 60% to 80% of them present only once. As for this clone: No antigen is known for it.

V was shortened by 1 base and J by 3 bases, with 4 bases between the two germline ends. Germline values: CDR1 SGHTA, CDR2 FQGTGA. The CDR3 runs 13 residues. The rearrangement uses TRBV7-3 and TRBJ1-5, with D hard to call. The sequences come from CD4+ T cells from PBMCs cultured with HCoV-OC43 spike peptides, collected before COVID-19 vaccination. As for subset: HCoV-OC43 spike overlapping peptide pool stimulation. The TCR comes from a human donor who received a COVID-19 vaccine. The CDR3 reads CASSLNLNQPQHF. CDR3 coding DNA: TGTGCCAGCAGCTTAAACCTCAATCAGCCCCAGCATTTT.